The 11 T cell receptor beta chains in this list originate from one sample, sequenced in a study of T-cell reconstitution after alpha-beta-depleted transplantation in children. Unique molecular identifiers featured in how the TCRbeta library was prepared. One entry per CDR3 protein, called by TCRdb with MiXCR from the PCR reads. The sample carries about 150,000 distinct CDR3 sequences, approximately 10% recorded once. The specimen was PBMCs, collected before TCRalphabeta/CD19-depleted stem cell transplant. The receptors come from a boy aged 2 to 9 with acute myeloid leukemia, due to receive a stem cell transplant.

This clonotype was picked up many times. The chain couples TRBV20-1 to TRBJ2-5, with 11 bases that match TRBD1. Germline lookup yields CDR1 DFQATT and CDR2 SNEGSKA (reference sequence). The CDR3 is 15 residues long. V gave up 3 bases and J gave up 5 bases; unmatched junction bases: 8. The CDR3, as DNA: TGCAGTGCTAGCTCCGGGACAGGGGGTGTGGAGACCCAGTACTTC. As protein: CSASSGTGGVETQYF.

This clonotype was detected many times. The V call is TRBV29-1, the J call TRBJ2-5; no definite D call. In germline, CDR1 is SQVTM, CDR2 ANQGSEA. Trimming left V 8 bases short and J 5 bases short, with 15 bases between. The CDR3 spans 12 residues. CDR3 sequence (DNA): TGCAGCACCATACGCATAGGGGAGACCCAGTACTTC. Amino acids: CSTIRIGETQYF.

This clonotype was seen ten or more times. The rearrangement uses TRBV20-1 and TRBJ1-2; D is perhaps TRBD1 (6 bases). With 5 bases removed from V and 2 bases from J, the gap between germline ends came to 9 bases. CDR1 and CDR2 from the germline V gene are DFQATT and SNEGSKA (reference sequence). This CDR3 is 12 amino acids long. CDR3 nucleotide sequence: TGCAGTGCTGACGACAGGAACTATGGCTACACCTTC. Residues: CSADDRNYGYTF.

In its sample, this clonotype was seen many times. The CDR3 coding sequence is TGTGCCAGCAGCTTCCGATCCGGGGGCACTGAAGCTTTCTTT. Residues: CASSFRSGGTEAFF. The chain carries TRBV7-6 and TRBJ1-1, with D maybe TRBD1 (5 bases). The CDR3 has 14 residues. The ends were cut back, 3 bases at V and 4 bases at J, with 12 bases in the middle. From germline, CDR1 is SGHVS and CDR2 FNYEAQ.

This clonotype has a count of ten or more. This chain connects TRBV12-3 or TRBV12-4 to TRBJ2-5; unclear D gene. Trimming removed 3 bases from V and 0 bases from J, with 8 bases in between. The CDR3 spans 14 residues. The CDR3 DNA sequence: TGTGCCAGCAGTTTTAGGAAGAACCAAGAGACCCAGTACTTC. The encoded protein is CASSFRKNQETQYF.

Turning to this clonotype: Compared with germline, one end of the junction differs, possibly owing to a read error. The chain combines TRBV18 with TRBJ2-5, with TRBD1 matching 9 bases. Germline CDR1 and CDR2: KGHSH and LQKENI. The CDR3 length is 14 residues. This CDR3 is CASSRTGAQETQYF. CDR3 bases: TGTGCCAGCTCACGGACAGGGGCGCAGGAGACCCAATACTTC.

Ten or more counts support this clonotype. The J gene is TRBJ2-3, the V gene TRBV7-8, with 12 bases matching TRBD2. Losses at the gene ends were 3 bases for V and 0 bases for J; bases not matched to a gene: 10. The CDR3 contains 19 residues. Germline CDR1 reads SGHVS; CDR2 reads FQNEAQ. CDR3 bases: TGTGCCAGCAGCTTCCGAGGGGGACTAGCGGGTTATAGCACAGATACGCAGTATTTT. Protein: CASSFRGGLAGYSTDTQYF.

This clonotype came up many times. The genes are TRBV18 and TRBJ2-5; D remains unclear. V lost 1 base and J 2 bases, leaving 8 bases between the germline ends. CDR3 length: 14 residues. The V gene's germline CDR1 is KGHSH and CDR2 LQKENI. In DNA, the CDR3 is TGTGCCAGCTCACCACAAGACTTGCAAGAGACCCAGTACTTC. Translated: CASSPQDLQETQYF. The full variable domain, its missing parts supplied by reference TRBV18 and TRBJ2-5, is NAGVMQNPRHLVRRRGQEARLRCSPMKGHSHVYWYRQLPEEGLKFMVYLQKENIIDESGMPKERFSAEFPKEGPSILRIQQVVRGDSAAYFCASSPQDLQETQYFGPGTRLLVL.

The table lists this clonotype with many counts. The J gene is TRBJ1-1, the V gene TRBV27; a possible D gene is TRBD1 (5 bases). Trimming took 6 bases from V and 4 from J, leaving 15 bases between them. Germline assignment: CDR1 MNHEY and CDR2 SMNVEV (reference sequence). This CDR3 has 14 amino acids. The CDR3 sequence: CASSRGGVGTEAFF. DNA for the CDR3: TGTGCCAGCAGCCGGGGGGGAGTTGGCACTGAAGCTTTCTTT.

This clonotype showed up many times. V gene TRBV20-1 combines with J gene TRBJ1-1; D ambiguous. Trimming pared 5 bases from V and 0 bases from J, leaving 16 bases between. Germline V gene data show CDR1 as DFQATT and CDR2 as SNEGSKA (reference sequence). The CDR3 sequence is 15 residues long. As DNA, the CDR3 is TGCAGTGCTCCCCGCTCCCCGGGAATGAACACTGAAGCTTTCTTT. The encoded protein is CSAPRSPGMNTEAFF.

The rearrangement joins TRBV7-2 to TRBJ2-7, with TRBD2 as a possible D gene (6 bases). Germline loops: CDR1 SGHTA, CDR2 FQGNSA. The V gene lost 5 bases and the J gene lost 6 bases, with 11 bases spanning the gap. The CDR3 contains 12 residues. The CDR3, as DNA: TGTGCCAGCAGCGTCCGACTAGGCGAGCAGTACTTC. It encodes CASSVRLGEQYF.